This T cell receptor (beta chain) was identified during a study of immune cell composition in non-small cell lung cancer. On the study more broadly: Lung adenocarcinoma or squamous carcinoma made up most tumours. Study conclusions and caveats: Tumour-associated clones >0.5% occurred in around 35% of adenocarcinomas, roughly 75% of squamous. Tumour TCR-beta clonality was not significantly tied to smoking pack-years. In adenocarcinoma, maximal tumour-associated clone frequency tracked TIL tumour reactivity.

Libraries were prepared by immunoSEQ multiplex PCR; TCRdb keeps only in-frame clonotypes and omits some of them. The profile shows 3,200 or so clones, roughly four fifths of them singletons. Comment on this clone: Its antigen is as yet unknown.

Normal lung sampling was at least 3 cm from the tumour, as distant as possible. Germline V gives CDR1 SGHTS, CDR2 YDEGEE. The CDR3 covers 16 residues. V was cut by 1 base and J by 4 bases, with 14 bases left in between. J is TRBJ2-2 and V is TRBV5-8, with D possibly TRBD2 on 6 matching bases. Sequenced input: non-adjacent lung tissue. This receptor was taken from a human donor with non-small cell lung cancer. The CDR3 is CASSLRTGAGTGELFF. The CDR3 coding sequence is TGTGCCAGCAGCTTGAGAACGGGAGCGGGCACCGGGGAGCTGTTTTTT. The whole variable domain, remainder taken from reference TRBV5-8 and TRBJ2-2, is EAGVTQSPTHLIKTRGQQATLRCSPISGHTSVYWYQQALGLGLQFLLWYDEGEERNRGNFPPRFSGRQFPNYSSELNVNALELEDSALYLCASSLRTGAGTGELFFGEGSRLTVL.